The clone carrying this T cell receptor (beta chain) appeared a few times. This specimen belongs to a study of T cell changes during pregnancy in multiple sclerosis. Clones were sequenced by immunoSEQ multiplex PCR, and TCRdb holds only the in-frame ones, with some missing. The table has approximately 66,000 clones, over 75% seen once. The V and J ends lost 0 bases and 6 bases respectively, with 7 bases between them. The CDR3 is made up of 14 amino acids. Looked up from germline, CDR1 is SGHKS and CDR2 is YYEKEE (reference sequence). The J gene is TRBJ1-6, the V gene TRBV5-5, with D maybe TRBD1 (6 bases). This sequence originates from a female donor with multiple sclerosis, enrolled in a pregnancy study. The specimen was CD8+ T cells from peripheral blood mononuclear cells, collected before pregnancy. The CDR3 here is CASSLGQVNSPLHF. DNA of the CDR3: TGTGCCAGCAGCTTGGGACAGGTTAATTCACCCCTCCACTTT.